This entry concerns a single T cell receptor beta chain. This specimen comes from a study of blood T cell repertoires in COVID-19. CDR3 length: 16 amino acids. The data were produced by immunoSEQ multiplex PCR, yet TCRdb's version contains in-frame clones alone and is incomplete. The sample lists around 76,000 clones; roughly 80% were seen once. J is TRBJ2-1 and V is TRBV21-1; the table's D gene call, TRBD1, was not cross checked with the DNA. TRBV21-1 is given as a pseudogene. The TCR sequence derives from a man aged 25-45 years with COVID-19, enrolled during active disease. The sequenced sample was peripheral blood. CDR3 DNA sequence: TGTGCCAGCAGCAAAGTTAGCACAGGGGGACGCAATGAGCAGTTCTTC. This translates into CASSKVSTGGRNEQFF.